The 11 T cell receptor beta chains below all came from one sample that was sequenced in a study of Ad26.COV2.S vaccination and SARS-CoV-2 variants. Repertoires were generated with immunoSEQ multiplex PCR, while TCRdb's copy carries only in-frame clones and drops some. The sample holds a few hundred thousand clones, roughly 90% seen once. Regarding treatment: some 20 received Ad26.COV2.S at low or high dose, single or two shots; about 5 received placebo; per-sample allocation not given. Vaccine and placebo recipients were sampled on day 63 after the first injection. Sample: peripheral blood, taken in a trial of Ad26.COV2.S vaccine versus placebo. The receptors originated from a person aged 18-65 years who received the Ad26.COV2.S COVID-19 vaccine or a placebo.

The chain couples TRBV4-3 to TRBJ1-2; 10 bases are shared with TRBD1. Germline loops: CDR1 LGHNA, CDR2 YSLEER. J was trimmed by 6 bases and V by 4 bases; bases with no gene match: 11. CDR3 length: 16 amino acids. CDR3: CASSLLGTGASHGYTF. DNA of the CDR3: TGCGCCAGCAGCCTCCTGGGGACAGGGGCCTCTCATGGCTACACCTTC.

The gene calls are TRBV11-2 and TRBJ1-2; D not resolved. Germline CDR1 is SGHAT and CDR2 is FQNNGV. The CDR3 consists of 14 residues. The germline V and J ends were trimmed by 4 bases and 3 bases, with 12 bases remaining between them. The CDR3 here is CASSSTPRDYGYTF. CDR3 DNA: TGTGCCAGCAGCTCGACACCGAGGGACTATGGCTACACCTTC. Full variable domain (missing parts from reference TRBV11-2 and TRBJ1-2): EAGVAQSPRYKIIEKRQSVAFWCNPISGHATLYWYQQILGQGPKLLIQFQNNGVVDDSQLPKDRFSAERLKGVDSTLKIQPAKLEDSAVYLCASSSTPRDYGYTFGSGTRLTVV.

This clone turned up a few times. The rearrangement links TRBV5-1 to TRBJ2-2, with TRBD1 matching over 9 bases. There are 16 residues in the CDR3. The ends lost 5 bases at V and 3 bases at J; junction bases unmatched: 8. CDR1 SGHRS and CDR2 YFSETQ come from the germline V gene. This chain's CDR3 is CASRAGTGTYTGELFF. The CDR3 bases are TGCGCCAGCAGGGCCGGGACAGGGACTTACACCGGGGAGCTGTTTTTT.

This chain joins TRBV7-9 and TRBJ2-3; D may be TRBD1 (5 bases). Trimming took off 2 bases at V and 1 base at J, with 16 bases between the two ends. The CDR3 contains 17 residues. Germline CDR1 is SEHNR and CDR2 is FQNEAQ (reference sequence). CDR3 DNA sequence: TGTGCCAGCAGCTTACTTGTTAGGGGTATGGGCACAGATACGCAGTATTTT. It translates to CASSLLVRGMGTDTQYF.

The rearrangement uses TRBV19 and TRBJ1-1; D is possibly TRBD1 (6 bases). The germline V gene has CDR1 LNHDA and CDR2 SQIVND (reference sequence). This CDR3 has 15 residues. V dropped 4 bases and J dropped 8 bases, with 20 bases sitting between them. CDR3 in amino acids: CASSTTATGLTEAFF. CDR3 nucleotides: TGTGCCAGTAGTACCACCGCGACAGGACTTACAGAAGCTTTCTTT. Full variable domain (missing parts from reference TRBV19 and TRBJ1-1): DGGITQSPKYLFRKEGQNVTLSCEQNLNHDAMYWYRQDPGQGLRLIYYSQIVNDFQKGDIAEGYSVSREKKESFPLTVTSAQKNPTAFYLCASSTTATGLTEAFFGQGTRLTVV.

The chain employs TRBV30 and TRBJ1-4; D is ambiguous. CDR3 length: 11 amino acids. With 5 bases removed from V and 7 bases from J, the gap between germline ends came to 8 bases. Germline CDR1 reads GTSNPN; CDR2 reads SVGIG (reference sequence). The CDR3 protein is CAWHRAEKLFF. The CDR3, as DNA: TGTGCCTGGCACCGGGCTGAAAAACTGTTTTTT.

V usage is TRBV12-5 and J usage is TRBJ2-3; D is possibly TRBD2 (6 bases). The CDR3 covers 14 residues. Trimming removed 1 base from V and 4 bases from J, with 9 bases in between. The germline gives CDR1 LGHNT, CDR2 FRNRAP. The CDR3 loop is CASGLEAGADTQYF. The DNA for the CDR3 is TGTGCTAGTGGTTTGGAAGCGGGCGCAGATACGCAGTATTTT.

J is TRBJ1-1 and V is TRBV7-9; D gene unclear. Germline values: CDR1 SEHNR, CDR2 FQNEAQ (reference sequence). The CDR3 totals 13 residues. Trimming pared 4 bases from V and 5 bases from J, leaving 11 bases between. CDR3 in amino acids: CASSSDPETEAFF. The CDR3 nucleotides are TGTGCCAGCAGCTCGGACCCGGAGACTGAAGCTTTCTTT.

The chain couples TRBV15 to TRBJ1-3; no clear D. The CDR3 runs 17 residues. Germline V CDR1 and CDR2: LNHNV, YYDKDF (reference sequence). Trimming shortened V by 0 bases and J by 0 bases, and 12 bases separated the two germline ends. CDR3 nucleotides: TGTGCCACCAGCAGAGATATTACCGGAGCCTCTGGAAACACCATATATTTT. It is translated as CATSRDITGASGNTIYF.

This rearrangement joins TRBV4-3 to TRBJ2-3; D perhaps matches TRBD2 (5 bases). This CDR3 comprises 17 residues. V was clipped by 1 base and J by 2 bases, with 16 bases between them. Germline V gene lookup returns CDR1 LGHNA and CDR2 YSLEER. In nucleotides, the CDR3 is TGCGCCAGCAGCCAAGGATGGTCGGGGTACACCACAGATACGCAGTATTTT. This gives the protein CASSQGWSGYTTDTQYF.

V and J are TRBV7-9 and TRBJ2-4, with D tentatively TRBD1 (5 bases). This CDR3 is 13 amino acids long. Trimming took 5 bases from V and 5 from J, leaving 10 bases between them. In germline, CDR1 is SEHNR, CDR2 FQNEAQ (reference sequence). The DNA for the CDR3 is TGTGCCAGCAGCGTGGACAACGAAAACATTCAGTACTTC. It translates to CASSVDNENIQYF.